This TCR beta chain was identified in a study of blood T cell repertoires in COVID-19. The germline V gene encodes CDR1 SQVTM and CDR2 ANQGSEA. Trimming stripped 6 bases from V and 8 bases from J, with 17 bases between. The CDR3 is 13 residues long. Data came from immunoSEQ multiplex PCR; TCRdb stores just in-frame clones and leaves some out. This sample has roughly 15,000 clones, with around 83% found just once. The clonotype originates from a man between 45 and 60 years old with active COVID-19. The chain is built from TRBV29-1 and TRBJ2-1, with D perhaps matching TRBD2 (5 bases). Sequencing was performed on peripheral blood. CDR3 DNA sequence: TGCAGCGTACCTAGAGCAGGAGGTGATGAGCAGTTCTTC. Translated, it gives CSVPRAGGDEQFF.